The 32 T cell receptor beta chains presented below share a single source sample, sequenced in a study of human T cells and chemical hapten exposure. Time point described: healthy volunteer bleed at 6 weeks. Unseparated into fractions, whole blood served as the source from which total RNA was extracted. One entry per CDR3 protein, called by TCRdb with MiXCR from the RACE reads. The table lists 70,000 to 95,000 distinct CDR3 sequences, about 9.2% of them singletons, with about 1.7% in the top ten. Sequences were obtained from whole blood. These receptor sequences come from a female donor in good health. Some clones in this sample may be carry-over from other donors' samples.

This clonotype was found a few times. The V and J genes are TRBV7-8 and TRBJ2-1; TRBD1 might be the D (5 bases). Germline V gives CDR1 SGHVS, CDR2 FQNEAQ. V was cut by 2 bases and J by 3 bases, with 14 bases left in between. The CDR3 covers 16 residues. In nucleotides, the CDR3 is TGTGCCAGCAGCTTATTGCAGGGTCTACTCTACAATGAGCAGTTCTTC. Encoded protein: CASSLLQGLLYNEQFF.

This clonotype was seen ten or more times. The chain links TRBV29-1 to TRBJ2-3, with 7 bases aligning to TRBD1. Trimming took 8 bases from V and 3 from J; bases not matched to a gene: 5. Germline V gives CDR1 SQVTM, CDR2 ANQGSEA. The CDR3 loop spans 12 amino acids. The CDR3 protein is CSSGQRTDTQYF. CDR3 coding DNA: TGCAGCTCGGGACAGAGGACAGATACGCAGTATTTT.

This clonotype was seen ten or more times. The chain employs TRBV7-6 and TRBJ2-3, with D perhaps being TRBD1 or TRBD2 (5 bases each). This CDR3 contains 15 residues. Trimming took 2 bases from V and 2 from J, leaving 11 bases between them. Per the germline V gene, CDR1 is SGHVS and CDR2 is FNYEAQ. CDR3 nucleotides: TGTGCCAGCAGCTTAAGAGGGGCTTACACAGATACGCAGTATTTT. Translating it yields CASSLRGAYTDTQYF.

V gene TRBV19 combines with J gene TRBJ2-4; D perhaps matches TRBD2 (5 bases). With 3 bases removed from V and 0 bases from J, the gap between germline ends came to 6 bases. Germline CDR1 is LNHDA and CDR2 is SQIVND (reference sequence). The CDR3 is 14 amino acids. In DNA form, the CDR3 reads TGTGCCAGTAGTATCCGGGGAGCCAAAAACATTCAGTACTTC. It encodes CASSIRGAKNIQYF.

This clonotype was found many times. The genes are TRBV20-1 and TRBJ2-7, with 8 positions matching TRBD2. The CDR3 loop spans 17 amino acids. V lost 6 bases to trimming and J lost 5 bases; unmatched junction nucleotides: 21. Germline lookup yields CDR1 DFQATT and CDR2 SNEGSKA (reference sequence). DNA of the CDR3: TGCAGTGCAGCGAAGCGAGCAGCGGGGGCCTTCGGAGACGAGCAGTACTTC. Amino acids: CSAAKRAAGAFGDEQYF.

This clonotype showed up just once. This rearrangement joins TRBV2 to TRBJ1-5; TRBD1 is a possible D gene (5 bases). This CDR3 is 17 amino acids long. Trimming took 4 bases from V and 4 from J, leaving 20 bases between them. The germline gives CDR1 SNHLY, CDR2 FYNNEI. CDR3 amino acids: CASSVVVRIGGNQPQHF. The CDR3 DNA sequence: TGTGCCAGCAGTGTGGTTGTTCGGATCGGGGGAAATCAGCCCCAGCATTTT.

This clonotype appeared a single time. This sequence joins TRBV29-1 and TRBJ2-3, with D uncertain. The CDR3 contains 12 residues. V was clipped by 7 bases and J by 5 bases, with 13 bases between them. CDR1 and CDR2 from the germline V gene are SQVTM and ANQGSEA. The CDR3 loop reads CSATDGIDTQYF. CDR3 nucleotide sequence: TGCAGCGCCACGGACGGCATAGATACGCAGTATTTT.

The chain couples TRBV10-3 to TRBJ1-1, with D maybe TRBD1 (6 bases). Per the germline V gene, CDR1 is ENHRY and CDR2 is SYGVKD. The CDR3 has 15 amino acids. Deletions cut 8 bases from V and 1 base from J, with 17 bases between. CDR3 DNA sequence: TGTGCCATCGGAATGAACAGGGACTCGAACACTGAAGCTTTCTTT. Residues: CAIGMNRDSNTEAFF.

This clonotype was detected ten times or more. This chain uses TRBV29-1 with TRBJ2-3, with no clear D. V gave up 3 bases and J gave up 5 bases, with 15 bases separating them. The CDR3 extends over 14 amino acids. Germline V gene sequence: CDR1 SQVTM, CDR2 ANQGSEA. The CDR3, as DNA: TGCAGCGTTGATCTGGTCCCGCAGCGAGATACGCAGTATTTT. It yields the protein CSVDLVPQRDTQYF.

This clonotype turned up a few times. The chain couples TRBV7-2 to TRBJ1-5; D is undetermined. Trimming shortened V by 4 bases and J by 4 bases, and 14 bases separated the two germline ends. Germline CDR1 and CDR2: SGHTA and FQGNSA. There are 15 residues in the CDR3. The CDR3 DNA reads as TGTGCCAGCAGCTCTGGTAGTTACCTAAATCAGCCCCAGCATTTT. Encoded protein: CASSSGSYLNQPQHF.

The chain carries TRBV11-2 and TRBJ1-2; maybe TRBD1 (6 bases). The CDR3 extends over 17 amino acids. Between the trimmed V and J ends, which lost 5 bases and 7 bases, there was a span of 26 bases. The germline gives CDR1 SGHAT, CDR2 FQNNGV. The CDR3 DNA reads TGTGCCAGCAGCCCGGTTCTGGGGGGGCTCAGGATTTCTGGCTACACCTTC. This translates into CASSPVLGGLRISGYTF.

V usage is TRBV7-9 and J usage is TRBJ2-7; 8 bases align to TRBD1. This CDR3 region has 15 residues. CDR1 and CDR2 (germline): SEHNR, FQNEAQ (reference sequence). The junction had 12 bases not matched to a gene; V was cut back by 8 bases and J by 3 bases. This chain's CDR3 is CASLPRAGGFYEQYF. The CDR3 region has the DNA TGTGCCAGCCTCCCCAGGGCAGGGGGCTTCTACGAGCAGTACTTC.

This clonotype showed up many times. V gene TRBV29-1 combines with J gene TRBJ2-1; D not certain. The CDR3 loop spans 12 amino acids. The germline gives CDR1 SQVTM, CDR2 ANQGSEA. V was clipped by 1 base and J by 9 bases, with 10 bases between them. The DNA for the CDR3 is TGCAGCGTTGAAGCAGGCGCCGGTGAGCAGTTCTTC. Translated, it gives CSVEAGAGEQFF.

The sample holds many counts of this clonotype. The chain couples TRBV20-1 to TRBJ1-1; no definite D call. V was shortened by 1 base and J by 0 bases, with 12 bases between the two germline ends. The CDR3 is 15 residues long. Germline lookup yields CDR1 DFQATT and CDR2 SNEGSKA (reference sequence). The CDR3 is CSARVTYRMNTEAFF. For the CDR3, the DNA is TGCAGTGCTAGAGTGACCTATAGAATGAACACTGAAGCTTTCTTT.

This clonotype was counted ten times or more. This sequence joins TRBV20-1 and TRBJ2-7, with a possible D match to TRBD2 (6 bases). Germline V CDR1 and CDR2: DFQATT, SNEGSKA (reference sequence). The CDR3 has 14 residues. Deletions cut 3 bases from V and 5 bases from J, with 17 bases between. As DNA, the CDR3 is TGCAGTGCTAGGATTGGAGGGTTGAGGAACGAGCAGTACTTC. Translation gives CSARIGGLRNEQYF.

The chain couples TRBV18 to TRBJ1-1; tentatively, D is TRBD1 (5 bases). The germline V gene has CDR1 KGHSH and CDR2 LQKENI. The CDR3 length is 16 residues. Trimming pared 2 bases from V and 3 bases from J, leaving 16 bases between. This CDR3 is CASSPRTTGGYTEAFF. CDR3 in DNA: TGTGCCAGCTCACCAAGGACAACCGGAGGGTACACTGAAGCTTTCTTT.

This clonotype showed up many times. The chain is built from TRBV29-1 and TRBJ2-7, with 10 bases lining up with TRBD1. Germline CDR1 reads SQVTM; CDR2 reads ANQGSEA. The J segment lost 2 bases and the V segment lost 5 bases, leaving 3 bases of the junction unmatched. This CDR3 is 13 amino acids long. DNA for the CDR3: TGCAGCGTTACCGGGACAGGGGCCTACGAGCAGTACTTC. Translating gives CSVTGTGAYEQYF.

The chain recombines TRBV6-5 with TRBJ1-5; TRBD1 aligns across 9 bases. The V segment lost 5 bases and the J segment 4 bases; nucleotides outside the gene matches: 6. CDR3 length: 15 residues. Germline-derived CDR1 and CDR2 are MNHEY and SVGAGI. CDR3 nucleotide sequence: TGTGCCAGCAGTCCCACAGGGGGCGGGAATCAGCCCCAGCATTTT. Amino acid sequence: CASSPTGGGNQPQHF.

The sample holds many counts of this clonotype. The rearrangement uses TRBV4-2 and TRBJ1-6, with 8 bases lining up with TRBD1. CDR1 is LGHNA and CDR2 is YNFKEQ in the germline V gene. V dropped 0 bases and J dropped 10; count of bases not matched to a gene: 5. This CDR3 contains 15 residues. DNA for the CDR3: TGTGCCAGCAGCCAAGAGGGACAGGAAGGATCACCCCTCCACTTT. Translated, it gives CASSQEGQEGSPLHF.

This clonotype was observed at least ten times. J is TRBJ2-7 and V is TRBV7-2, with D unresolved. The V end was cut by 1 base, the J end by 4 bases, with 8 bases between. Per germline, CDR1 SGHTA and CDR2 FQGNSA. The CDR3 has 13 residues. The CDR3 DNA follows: TGTGCCAGCAGCTTAGTCGGAGTTTACGAGCAGTACTTC. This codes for CASSLVGVYEQYF.

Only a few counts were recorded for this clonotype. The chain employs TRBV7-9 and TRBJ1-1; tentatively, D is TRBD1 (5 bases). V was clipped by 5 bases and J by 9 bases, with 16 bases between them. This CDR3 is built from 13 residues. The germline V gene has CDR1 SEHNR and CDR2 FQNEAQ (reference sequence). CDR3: CASSPTVRGKAFF. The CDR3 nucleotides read TGTGCCAGCAGCCCGACTGTGAGGGGTAAAGCTTTCTTT.

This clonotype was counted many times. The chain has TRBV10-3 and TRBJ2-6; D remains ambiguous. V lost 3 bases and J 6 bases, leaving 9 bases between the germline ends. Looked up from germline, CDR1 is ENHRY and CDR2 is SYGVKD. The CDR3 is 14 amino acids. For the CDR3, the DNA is TGTGCCATCAGTGACGTGAAGGTGGCCAACGTCCTGACTTTC. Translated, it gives CAISDVKVANVLTF.

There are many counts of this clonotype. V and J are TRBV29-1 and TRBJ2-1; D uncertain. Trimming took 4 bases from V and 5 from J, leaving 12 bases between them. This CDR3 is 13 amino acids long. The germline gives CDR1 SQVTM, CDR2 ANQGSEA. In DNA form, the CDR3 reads TGCAGCGTTGCGCCGCTGAGACACAATGAGCAGTTCTTC. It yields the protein CSVAPLRHNEQFF.

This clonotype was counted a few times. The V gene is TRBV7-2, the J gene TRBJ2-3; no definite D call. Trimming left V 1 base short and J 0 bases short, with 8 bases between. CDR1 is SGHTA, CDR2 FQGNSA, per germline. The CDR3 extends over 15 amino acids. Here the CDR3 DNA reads TGTGCCAGCAGCTTAGATCTGTATAGCACAGATACGCAGTATTTT. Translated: CASSLDLYSTDTQYF.

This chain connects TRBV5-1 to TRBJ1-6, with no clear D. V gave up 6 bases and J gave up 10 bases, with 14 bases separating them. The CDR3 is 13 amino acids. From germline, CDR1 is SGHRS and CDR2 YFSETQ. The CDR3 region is CASTEVSGSPLHF. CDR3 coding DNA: TGCGCCAGCACCGAGGTATCGGGCTCACCCCTCCACTTT.

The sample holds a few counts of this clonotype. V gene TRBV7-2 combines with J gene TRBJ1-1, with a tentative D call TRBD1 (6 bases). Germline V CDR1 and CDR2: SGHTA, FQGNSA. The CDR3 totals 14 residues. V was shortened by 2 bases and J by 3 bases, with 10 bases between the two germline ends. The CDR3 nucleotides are TGTGCCAGCAGCTTATCTCCAGGGGACACTGAAGCTTTCTTT. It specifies CASSLSPGDTEAFF.

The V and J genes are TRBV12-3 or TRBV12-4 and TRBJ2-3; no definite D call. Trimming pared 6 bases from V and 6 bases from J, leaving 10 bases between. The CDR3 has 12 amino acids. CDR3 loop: CASSRRRDTQYF. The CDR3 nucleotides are TGTGCCAGCAGCCGGCGAAGGGATACGCAGTATTTT.

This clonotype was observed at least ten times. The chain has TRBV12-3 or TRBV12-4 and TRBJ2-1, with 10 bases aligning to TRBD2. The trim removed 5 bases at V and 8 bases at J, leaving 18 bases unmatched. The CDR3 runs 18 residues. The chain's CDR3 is CASSTQAGRTSGGDEQFF. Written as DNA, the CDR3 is TGTGCCAGCAGTACCCAAGCCGGTCGGACTAGCGGCGGCGATGAGCAGTTCTTC.

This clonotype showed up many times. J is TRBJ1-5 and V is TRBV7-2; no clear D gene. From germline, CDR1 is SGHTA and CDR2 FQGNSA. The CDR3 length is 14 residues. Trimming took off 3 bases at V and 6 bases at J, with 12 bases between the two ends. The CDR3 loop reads CASSFVTVSQPQHF. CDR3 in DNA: TGTGCCAGCAGCTTTGTAACAGTGAGTCAGCCCCAGCATTTT.

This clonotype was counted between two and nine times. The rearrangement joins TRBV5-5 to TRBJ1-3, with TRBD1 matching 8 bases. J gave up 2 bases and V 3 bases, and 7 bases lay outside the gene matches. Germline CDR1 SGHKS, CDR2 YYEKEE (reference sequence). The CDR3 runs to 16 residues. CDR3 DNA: TGTGCCAGCAGCTATAGAAGGACAGGGACTGGAAACACCATATATTTT. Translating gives CASSYRRTGTGNTIYF.

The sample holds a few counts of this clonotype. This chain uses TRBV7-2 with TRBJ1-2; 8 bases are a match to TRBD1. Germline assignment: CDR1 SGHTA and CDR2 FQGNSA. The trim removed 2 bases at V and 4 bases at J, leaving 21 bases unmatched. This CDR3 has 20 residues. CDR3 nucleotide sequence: TGTGCCAGCAGCTTAACATTTGGACTCGCAACTCAGGGGGCTGTCTATGGCTACACCTTC. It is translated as CASSLTFGLATQGAVYGYTF.

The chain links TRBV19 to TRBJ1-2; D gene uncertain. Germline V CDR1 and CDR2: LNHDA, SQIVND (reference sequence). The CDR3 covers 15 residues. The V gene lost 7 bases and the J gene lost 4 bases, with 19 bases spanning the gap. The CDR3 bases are TGTGCCAGTAAGACATCCAGTAGGCTGAGCTATGGCTACACCTTC. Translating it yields CASKTSSRLSYGYTF. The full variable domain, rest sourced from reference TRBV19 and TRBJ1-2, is DGGITQSPKYLFRKEGQNVTLSCEQNLNHDAMYWYRQDPGQGLRLIYYSQIVNDFQKGDIAEGYSVSREKKESFPLTVTSAQKNPTAFYLCASKTSSRLSYGYTFGSGTRLTVV.